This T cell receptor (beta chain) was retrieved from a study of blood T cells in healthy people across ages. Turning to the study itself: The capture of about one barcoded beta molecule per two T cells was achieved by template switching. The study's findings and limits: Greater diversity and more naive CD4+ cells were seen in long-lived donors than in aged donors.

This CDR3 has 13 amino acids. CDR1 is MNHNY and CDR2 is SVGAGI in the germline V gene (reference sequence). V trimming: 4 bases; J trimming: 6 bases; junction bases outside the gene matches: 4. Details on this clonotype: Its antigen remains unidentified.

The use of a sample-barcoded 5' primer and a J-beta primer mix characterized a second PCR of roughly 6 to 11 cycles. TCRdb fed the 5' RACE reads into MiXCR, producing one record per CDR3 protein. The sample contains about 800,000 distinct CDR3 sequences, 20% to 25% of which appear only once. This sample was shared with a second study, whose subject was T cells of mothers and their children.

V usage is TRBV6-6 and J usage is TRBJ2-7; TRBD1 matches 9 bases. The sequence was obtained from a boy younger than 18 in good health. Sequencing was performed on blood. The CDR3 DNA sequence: TGTGCCAGCAGTTGGACAGGGGAACTCGAGCAGTACTTC. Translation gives CASSWTGELEQYF.